Sequencing of this TCR beta chain was carried out in a study of T cells in tuberculosis. About the research overall: T cells were selected with CD1B tetramers loaded with glucose monomycolate.

Germline loops: CDR1 MNHNY, CDR2 SVGAGI (reference sequence). The CDR3 is 12 amino acids. V was cut by 2 bases and J by 8 bases, with 9 bases left in between. TCRdb's copy holds only in-frame clones and misses some; the assay was immunoSEQ multiplex PCR. The sample includes tens of thousands of clones, about 93% of them seen just once. V and J are TRBV6-6 and TRBJ1-2, with a possible D match to TRBD1 (5 bases). The receptor was derived from a donor between 10 and 35 years old with latent tuberculosis or without tuberculosis infection. Source material: PBMCs. This CDR3 is CASSYGQGGYTF. The CDR3 DNA reads as TGTGCCAGCAGTTACGGGCAGGGAGGCTACACCTTC.